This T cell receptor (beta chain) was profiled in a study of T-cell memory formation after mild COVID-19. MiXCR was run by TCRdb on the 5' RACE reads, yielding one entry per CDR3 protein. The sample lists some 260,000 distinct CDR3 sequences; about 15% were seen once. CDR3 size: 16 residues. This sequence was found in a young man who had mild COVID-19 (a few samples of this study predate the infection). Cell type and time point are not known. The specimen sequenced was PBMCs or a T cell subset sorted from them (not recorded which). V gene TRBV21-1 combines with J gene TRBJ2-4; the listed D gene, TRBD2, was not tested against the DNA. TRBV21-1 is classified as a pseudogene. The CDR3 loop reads CASSKSPGVAKNIQYF. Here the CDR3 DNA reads TGTGCCAGCAGCAAATCGCCGGGAGTAGCCAAAAACATTCAGTACTTC.